This paragraph reports one T cell receptor (beta chain). Its cognate antigen has yet to be identified. Per-base qualities were not stored, and no clone one base away is much larger. This entry is derived from a study of control samples from healthy donors and cancer patients (dated by TCRdb to about 2020). V lost 1 base and J lost 0 bases; the stretch between them is 6 bases long. From the cysteine through the phenylalanine, the CDR3 covers 14 amino acids. Left in the record is the CDR3 DNA by itself, 42 bases read in frame from the first base. According to the germline V gene, CDR1 reads SGDLS and CDR2 reads YYNGEE. Receptors were amplified or captured by the immunoSEQ multiplex PCR assay. TCRdb re-hosts the immuneACCESS table, in-frame sequences only. Its copies lack some clones; in the studies checked, an unresolved V gene accounts for under half of them, and the cause for the rest is not known. A total of approximately 160,000 clones appear in this sample, 93% of them only once. The leading ten clones occupy about 4% of the sample.

The rearranged segments are TRBV9 and TRBJ2-3; the best D guess is TRBD1, with 6 bases matching. The sequencing sample was made of blood. This receptor was taken from a woman aged 60 to 75 in good health. Here the CDR3 is given as CASSVTGSTDTQYF. The DNA reads as follows: TGTGCCAGCAGCGTAACAGGGAGCACAGATACGCAGTATTTT.